This T cell receptor beta chain was profiled in a study of neurological immune-mediated disorders. TCRdb reprocessed the 5' RACE reads with MiXCR, giving one entry per CDR3 protein. The sample includes about 70,000 distinct CDR3 sequences, about 5.2% seen only once; the top ten take around 5.1%. This CDR3 has 12 residues. Per the germline V gene, CDR1 is SEHNR and CDR2 is FQNEAQ (reference sequence). V was pared by 2 bases and J by 11 bases, with 12 bases between. In this sample, this clonotype turned up many times. Sequencing used PBMCs. V is TRBV7-9 and J is TRBJ1-1; D is perhaps TRBD1 (5 bases). The receptor was isolated from a human donor with multiple sclerosis. The donor label of this sample is uncertain. CDR3 DNA sequence: TGTGCCAGCAGCTTATATGGGGGAGAGGCTTTCTTT. Translating it yields CASSLYGGEAFF.